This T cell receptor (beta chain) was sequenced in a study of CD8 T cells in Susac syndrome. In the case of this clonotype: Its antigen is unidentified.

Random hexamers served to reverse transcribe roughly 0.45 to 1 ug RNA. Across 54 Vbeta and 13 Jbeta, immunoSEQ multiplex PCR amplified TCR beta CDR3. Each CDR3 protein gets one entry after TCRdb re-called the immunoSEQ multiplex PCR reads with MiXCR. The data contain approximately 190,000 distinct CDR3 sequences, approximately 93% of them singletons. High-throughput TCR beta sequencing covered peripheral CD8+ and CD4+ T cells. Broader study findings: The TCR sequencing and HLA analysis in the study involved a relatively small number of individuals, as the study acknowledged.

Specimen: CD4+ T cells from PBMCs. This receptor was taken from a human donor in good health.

The CDR3 DNA reads TGTGCCAGTAGCCTCCGACAGGGAGGCACTGAAGCTTTCTTT. This gives the protein CASSLRQGGTEAFF. The J gene is TRBJ1-1, the V gene TRBV19, with 7 positions matching TRBD1. This CDR3 comprises 14 residues. V trimming: 6 bases; J trimming: 4 bases; junction bases outside the gene matches: 8. Per germline, CDR1 LNHDA and CDR2 SQIVND (reference sequence).